This TCR beta chain was recorded in a study of molecular identifiers for immune sequencing clone quantification. Listed TCR primers and previously described methods were used for bulk TCR libraries. TCRdb processed the PCR reads anew with MiXCR; each CDR3 protein has one entry. The sample lists 460,000 or so distinct CDR3 sequences; 25% were seen once. With 3 bases removed from V and 2 bases from J, the gap between germline ends came to 5 bases. The CDR3 has 13 residues. Germline V gene data show CDR1 as SNHLY and CDR2 as FYNNEI. Study outcomes and limitations: Clone sizes could be underestimated for highly expanded clones when identical TCR molecules share a barcode.

This clonotype was seen only a few times. Its antigen is still unknown. Libraries from naive CD8 cells were generated from about 20,000 to 1,000,000 sorted cells (with 10%, 30% or 50% RNA). Specimen: naive CD8+ T cells from blood, with Jurkat cell RNA spiked in. Subset of the sample: FACS-sorted CD8+CD4-CCR7+CD45RA+ naive T cells. The TCR originated in a human donor in good health. Some libraries in this study had Jurkat cell RNA spiked in. This chain joins TRBV2 and TRBJ1-3; no reliable D call. The CDR3 coding sequence is TGTGCCAGCAGTGAGGTTCCTGGAAACACCATATATTTT. Its protein is CASSEVPGNTIYF.